One sample yielded the 13 T cell receptor beta chains listed below, sequenced in a study of shared clonotypes between healthy human individuals. The method was immunoSEQ multiplex PCR; TCRdb's version includes in-frame clones alone and lacks a portion of them. The table shows a few million clones, with 80% to 95% occurring only once. Sequencing was done on a sample of naive CD4+ T cells from PBMCs. Regarding subset: CD45RA+ positively selected. All receptors derive from a man between 18 and 35 years old in good health. Some clones in this sample may be carry-over from other donors' samples.

The chain joins TRBV27 to TRBJ2-7; 10 nucleotides line up with TRBD1. J gave up 4 bases and V 5 bases, and 17 bases lay outside the gene matches. The CDR3 totals 18 residues. Germline lookup yields CDR1 MNHEY and CDR2 SMNVEV (reference sequence). The CDR3 DNA follows: TGTGCCAGCAGTACGACAGGGGGCAGGGCCCATACCCCTTACGAGCAGTACTTC. It is translated as CASSTTGGRAHTPYEQYF.

The chain has TRBV27 and TRBJ1-1, with D perhaps TRBD1 (6 bases). V dropped 6 bases and J dropped 11 bases, with 22 bases sitting between them. Looked up from germline, CDR1 is MNHEY and CDR2 is SMNVEV (reference sequence). The CDR3 has 14 amino acids. CDR3 amino acids: CASRSGTSPLGAFF. CDR3 in DNA: TGTGCCAGCAGATCCGGGACAAGCCCTCTTGGGGCTTTCTTT.

This rearrangement joins TRBV11-2 to TRBJ2-7; no firm D call. The germline V gene has CDR1 SGHAT and CDR2 FQNNGV. The CDR3 has 13 residues. V was pared by 1 base and J by 6 bases, with 10 bases between. The CDR3 protein is CASSLVQRREQYF. Here the CDR3 DNA reads TGTGCCAGCAGCTTAGTTCAGAGGCGCGAGCAGTACTTC.

About this clone itself: Other DNA variants within this sample encode the same CDR3. The V and J genes are TRBV9 and TRBJ2-3; the D is unclear. Germline loops: CDR1 SGDLS, CDR2 YYNGEE. The CDR3 is 14 residues long. V gave up 0 bases and J gave up 1 base, with 6 bases separating them. The CDR3 is CASSVAPGTDTQYF. The CDR3 coding sequence is TGTGCCAGCAGCGTAGCGCCAGGCACAGATACGCAGTATTTT.

V gene TRBV30 combines with J gene TRBJ2-7; D could derive from TRBD1 or TRBD2 (5 bases each). This CDR3 contains 13 residues. Germline V lookup: CDR1 GTSNPN, CDR2 SVGIG (reference sequence). V lost 2 bases and J lost 3, with 11 bases in between. The CDR3 loop is CAWSRGTIYEQYF. DNA for the CDR3: TGTGCCTGGAGTCGAGGGACCATCTACGAGCAGTACTTC.

This chain links TRBV5-1 with TRBJ2-3; perhaps TRBD1 as D (6 bases). Germline V lookup: CDR1 SGHRS, CDR2 YFSETQ. CDR3 length: 14 amino acids. Trimming stripped 4 bases from V and 5 bases from J, with 14 bases between. CDR3 protein: CASSTSQGIDTQYF. CDR3 sequence (DNA): TGCGCCAGCAGCACGTCACAGGGTATAGATACGCAGTATTTT. The full variable domain, completed using reference TRBV5-1 and TRBJ2-3, is KAGVTQTPRYLIKTRGQQVTLSCSPISGHRSVSWYQQTPGQGLQFLFEYFSETQRNKGNFPGRFSGRQFSNSRSEMNVSTLELGDSALYLCASSTSQGIDTQYFGPGTRLTVL.

The chain couples TRBV28 to TRBJ1-2, with D possibly TRBD1 on 6 matching bases. The CDR3 consists of 13 residues. Between the trimmed V and J ends, which lost 1 base and 8 bases, there was a span of 11 bases. Looked up from germline, CDR1 is MDHEN and CDR2 is SYDVKM. CDR3 coding DNA: TGTGCCAGCAGTTTATACCGGGGGCTCGGCTACACCTTC. This encodes CASSLYRGLGYTF.

This chain uses TRBV7-8 with TRBJ2-1; tentative D call: TRBD2 (5 bases). Per germline, CDR1 SGHVS and CDR2 FQNEAQ. The length of the CDR3 is 14 residues. V lost 1 base and J 6 bases, leaving 10 bases between the germline ends. The CDR3 sequence is CASSLGQRSNEQFF. In DNA, the CDR3 is TGTGCCAGCAGCTTAGGGCAGCGGAGCAATGAGCAGTTCTTC.

Concerning this clone itself: Other nucleotide sequences from this sample produce the same CDR3. This CDR3 reads CASSDRGGNQPQHF. DNA of the CDR3: TGTGCCAGTAGTGACCGGGGTGGCAATCAGCCCCAGCATTTT. This sequence joins TRBV19 and TRBJ1-5; D uncertain. The V end lost 5 bases, the J end lost 2 bases, and 10 bases lay between the germline ends. The CDR3 sequence is 14 residues long. From germline, CDR1 is LNHDA and CDR2 SQIVND (reference sequence).

This sequence joins TRBV2 and TRBJ1-1; D call uncertain. V dropped 9 bases and J dropped 7 bases, with 12 bases sitting between them. This CDR3 has 11 amino acids. Looked up from germline, CDR1 is SNHLY and CDR2 is FYNNEI. DNA of the CDR3: TGTGCCAGGGTGGATTCCGGTGAAGCTTTCTTT. Its translation is CARVDSGEAFF.

The chain joins TRBV19 to TRBJ2-7; 9 nucleotides align to TRBD1. V gave up 4 bases and J gave up 2 bases; unmatched junction bases: 3. Germline V gene sequence: CDR1 LNHDA, CDR2 SQIVND (reference sequence). The CDR3 contains 14 residues. CDR3 loop: CASSTWTGAYEQYF. The DNA of the CDR3 is TGTGCCAGTAGTACTTGGACAGGGGCCTACGAGCAGTACTTC.

V is TRBV28 and J is TRBJ1-5, with D possibly being TRBD1 (6 bases). V gave up 5 bases and J gave up 4 bases, with 18 bases separating them. CDR1 and CDR2 from the germline V gene are MDHEN and SYDVKM. This CDR3 region has 16 residues. In nucleotides, the CDR3 is TGTGCCAGCAGTCCCTACAGGGTTGAGGGTAATCAGCCCCAGCATTTT. This gives the protein CASSPYRVEGNQPQHF.

The V and J genes are TRBV7-6 and TRBJ2-5; 9 nucleotides line up with TRBD1. With V trimmed by 8 bases and J by 4 bases, 11 bases remained unmatched. Germline V gene sequence: CDR1 SGHVS, CDR2 FNYEAQ. There are 15 residues in the CDR3. The CDR3 loop reads CASPPGQGQRETQYF. Here the CDR3 DNA reads TGTGCCAGCCCCCCCGGACAGGGGCAACGAGAGACCCAGTACTTC.